These 11 T cell receptor beta chains share one sample of origin, sequenced in a study of T-cell reconstitution after alpha-beta-depleted transplantation in children. Unique molecular identifiers were built into the TCRbeta library. TCRdb called the PCR reads again in MiXCR, with one record for every CDR3 protein. The table shows hundreds of thousands of distinct CDR3 sequences, with 15% to 20% occurring only once. The specimen comprised PBMCs, mostly from graft donor cells, sampled 360 days after TCRalphabeta/CD19-depleted stem cell transplant. The receptors derive from a male patient aged 2 to 10 who had a stem cell transplant for acute lymphoblastic leukemia, so the T cells may come from the graft donor.

This clonotype has a handful of counts. The V gene is TRBV2, the J gene TRBJ2-4, with D perhaps matching TRBD2 (5 bases). This CDR3 contains 13 residues. Per the germline V gene, CDR1 is SNHLY and CDR2 is FYNNEI. V lost 8 bases and J 5 bases, leaving 13 bases between the germline ends. CDR3 coding DNA: TGTGCCAGCCATTTGAGGGATGAAAACATTCAGTACTTC. It specifies CASHLRDENIQYF.

The chain is built from TRBV5-1 and TRBJ1-2, with 7 bases fitting TRBD1. This CDR3 comprises 14 residues. V shed 2 bases and J 4 bases; nucleotides not matched to a gene: 5. Germline-derived CDR1 and CDR2 are SGHRS and YFSETQ. The CDR3 bases are TGCGCCAGCAGCTTTAGGGGGACAGTCTATGGCTACACCTTC. Amino acid sequence: CASSFRGTVYGYTF.

The rearrangement uses TRBV10-3 and TRBJ1-1; D remains unclear. Germline CDR1 is ENHRY and CDR2 is SYGVKD. The CDR3 totals 12 residues. The V and J ends lost 3 bases and 1 base respectively, with 3 bases between them. In DNA form, the CDR3 reads TGTGCCATCAGTGACAGGAACACTGAAGCTTTCTTT. Translation: CAISDRNTEAFF.

This clonotype showed up many times. The rearrangement links TRBV5-1 to TRBJ2-2; D unresolved. Trimming cost V 2 bases and J 0 bases, with 14 bases left between them. The CDR3 has 17 amino acids. Germline V lookup: CDR1 SGHRS, CDR2 YFSETQ. The DNA for the CDR3 is TGCGCCAGCAGCTTTTTCCCTACAAACGCGAACACCGGGGAGCTGTTTTTT. Translated, it gives CASSFFPTNANTGELFF.

This clonotype came up many times. This CDR3 reads CATSKRLAGTDTQYF. CDR3 sequence (DNA): TGTGCCACCAGCAAACGACTAGCGGGCACAGATACGCAGTATTTT. The genes are TRBV15 and TRBJ2-3, with 9 bases that match TRBD2. The CDR3 runs 15 residues. Trimming removed 4 bases from V and 1 base from J; junction bases left unmatched: 3. Germline V gene lookup returns CDR1 LNHNV and CDR2 YYDKDF (reference sequence).

The V call is TRBV7-3, the J call TRBJ2-1, with TRBD2 matching 7 bases. The V gene's germline CDR1 is SGHTA and CDR2 FQGTGA. CDR3 size: 18 residues. The V and J ends lost 2 bases and 0 bases, in that order; junction bases with no gene match: 10. The CDR3 loop reads CASSLVGGGSDSYNEQFF. The DNA of the CDR3 is TGTGCCAGCAGCTTAGTGGGAGGCGGGAGCGACTCCTACAATGAGCAGTTCTTC.

The V gene is TRBV29-1, the J gene TRBJ2-2, with 8 bases matching TRBD2. Unmatched junction bases numbered 13, after V lost 6 bases and J lost 7 bases. The CDR3 loop spans 15 amino acids. CDR1 SQVTM and CDR2 ANQGSEA come from the germline V gene. The CDR3 region is CSVTAGGGRGGELFF. CDR3 coding DNA: TGCAGCGTGACCGCGGGAGGCGGTCGTGGCGGGGAGCTGTTTTTT.

The V and J genes are TRBV7-8 and TRBJ2-5, with D perhaps matching TRBD1 (5 bases). Trimming pared 7 bases from V and 5 bases from J, leaving 17 bases between. Germline lookup yields CDR1 SGHVS and CDR2 FQNEAQ. This CDR3 is built from 14 residues. The CDR3 reads CASNRQQGLETQYF. In nucleotides, the CDR3 is TGTGCCAGCAACAGGCAGCAAGGTCTGGAGACCCAGTACTTC. The whole variable domain, remainder taken from reference TRBV7-8 and TRBJ2-5, is GAGVSQSPRYKVAKRGQDVALRCDPISGHVSLFWYQQALGQGPEFLTYFQNEAQLDKSGLPSDRFFAERPEGSVSTLKIQRTQQEDSAVYLCASNRQQGLETQYFGPGTRLLVL.

The chain has TRBV7-3 and TRBJ2-2; 13 bases fit TRBD2. Trimming at V came to 2 bases and at J to 3 bases, leaving 3 bases not matched to a gene. The germline V gene encodes CDR1 SGHTA and CDR2 FQGTGA. The CDR3 covers 17 residues. The CDR3 loop is CASSLPGLAGDTGELFF. For the CDR3, the DNA is TGTGCCAGCAGCTTACCCGGACTAGCGGGGGACACCGGGGAGCTGTTTTTT.

In its sample, this clonotype was seen a few times. The rearrangement uses TRBV3-1 and TRBJ2-7, with D unresolved. This CDR3 has 16 amino acids. Germline V gives CDR1 LGHDT, CDR2 YNNKEL (reference sequence). V was cut by 0 bases and J by 0 bases, with 12 bases left in between. The DNA for the CDR3 is TGTGCCAGCAGCCAAGAGAGCTTGGTAGGCTCCTACGAGCAGTACTTC. It encodes CASSQESLVGSYEQYF.

This clonotype has just a few counts. The V gene is TRBV5-1, the J gene TRBJ1-6, with 8 bases fitting TRBD1. Germline V gene sequence: CDR1 SGHRS, CDR2 YFSETQ. The CDR3 totals 14 residues. With V trimmed by 4 bases and J by 9 bases, 6 bases remained unmatched. CDR3 in amino acids: CASSLRQGRSPLHF. CDR3 coding DNA: TGCGCCAGCAGCCTACGACAGGGGCGTTCACCCCTCCACTTT.